The clone carrying this T cell receptor beta chain is medium-sized within its sample. This specimen belongs to a study of spatial heterogeneity in lung cancer. Study information: Beta-chain sequences consistently outnumbered alpha-chain sequences in detection.

The length of the CDR3 is 15 residues. Germline CDR1 is SQVTM and CDR2 is ANQGSEA. V shed 0 bases and J 4 bases; nucleotides not matched to a gene: 7. A unique molecular identifier was carried by every single TCR cDNA molecule. TCRdb reanalysed the 5' RACE reads using MiXCR and keeps one entry per CDR3 protein. The sample contains around 14,000 distinct CDR3 sequences, 10% to 12% of which appear only once. As for time point: sample taken at primary tumor resection. The input material, whole RNA from tumor, nontumor lung or frozen PBMC, was sequenced unsorted. The genes are TRBV29-1 and TRBJ2-7, with TRBD1 matching 9 bases. The receptor comes from a female donor with early-stage non-small cell lung cancer. The sample in question was PBMCs, obtained at surgery. CDR3 residues: CSVEDTGQGAYEQYF. CDR3 coding DNA: TGCAGCGTTGAAGATACGGGACAGGGCGCTTACGAGCAGTACTTC.